Following are 29 T cell receptor beta chains from one sample sequenced in a study of T cells in localized non-small cell lung cancer. The table came from immunoSEQ multiplex PCR; TCRdb's copy has only in-frame clones and leaves some out. The data show around 53,000 clones, with less than 85% seen just once and 4.5% to 5.5% held by the top ten. The sequenced sample was PBMCs, obtained before any cancer treatment. Receptor source: a woman aged 40 to 75 with stage II lung adenocarcinoma.

This clone appeared a few times. This chain connects TRBV19 to TRBJ1-1, with D possibly matching TRBD1 (6 bases). The CDR3 sequence is 13 residues long. Trimming stripped 8 bases from V and 6 bases from J, with 16 bases between. CDR1 and CDR2 from the germline V gene are LNHDA and SQIVND (reference sequence). The DNA of the CDR3 is TGTGCCAGTGACAGGCCGTTTAACCCTGAAGCTTTCTTT. Translated, it gives CASDRPFNPEAFF.

The chain joins TRBV5-1 to TRBJ2-3; maybe TRBD2 (5 bases). This CDR3 has 12 amino acids. Between the trimmed V and J ends, which lost 4 bases and 7 bases, there was a span of 10 bases. Germline V gene sequence: CDR1 SGHRS, CDR2 YFSETQ. The CDR3 DNA follows: TGCGCCAGCAGCAGAGACTACTATACGCAGTATTTT. Its protein product is CASSRDYYTQYF.

This clone has only a few counts. V and J are TRBV25-1 and TRBJ2-3; no clear D gene. V lost 3 bases to trimming and J lost 0 bases, with 4 bases between them. CDR3 length equals 13 residues. Germline loops: CDR1 MGHDK, CDR2 SYGVNS. For the CDR3, the DNA is TGTGCCAGCAGTGAGGGGAGCACAGATACGCAGTATTTT. Translation: CASSEGSTDTQYF.

This clone was found once. This chain uses TRBV4-1 with TRBJ2-3; 13 nucleotides agree with TRBD2. This CDR3 comprises 18 residues. The V and J ends lost 2 bases and 4 bases, in that order; junction bases with no gene match: 9. Germline V gives CDR1 MGHRA, CDR2 YSYEKL. The CDR3 nucleotides read TGCGCCAGCAGCCAATCTCCTACTAGCGGGGGGGCGGCAGATACGCAGTATTTT. This sequence encodes CASSQSPTSGGAADTQYF.

This clone was found once. The CDR3 nucleotides read TGCGCCAGCAGCCAAGTGGGGCTAGCGGGGGTCGGGACAGATACGCAGTATTTT. It encodes CASSQVGLAGVGTDTQYF. The gene calls are TRBV4-1 and TRBJ2-3, with 10 nucleotides matching TRBD2. From germline, CDR1 is MGHRA and CDR2 YSYEKL. After removal of 1 base from V and 3 bases from J, the junction contained 10 bases not matched to a gene. The CDR3 length is 18 residues.

The rearrangement links TRBV4-2 to TRBJ2-7; D ambiguous. From germline, CDR1 is LGHNA and CDR2 YNFKEQ. With 0 bases removed from V and 5 bases from J, the gap between germline ends came to 14 bases. This CDR3 has 15 residues. CDR3 coding DNA: TGTGCCAGCAGCCAAGATGGATTTGGCGAGGACGAGCAGTACTTC. This encodes CASSQDGFGEDEQYF.

The CDR3 region is CAITGAQNQPQHF. The CDR3 DNA is TGTGCCATCACAGGGGCGCAGAATCAGCCCCAGCATTTT. The chain uses TRBV10-3 and TRBJ1-5; weak D call: TRBD1 (6 bases). V was trimmed by 7 bases and J by 4 bases, leaving 11 bases between them. Looked up from germline, CDR1 is ENHRY and CDR2 is SYGVKD. The CDR3 runs 13 residues.

The chain is built from TRBV4-1 and TRBJ1-4; D possibly corresponds to TRBD1 (5 bases). V dropped 0 bases and J dropped 10 bases, with 15 bases sitting between them. Germline CDR1 reads MGHRA; CDR2 reads YSYEKL. This CDR3 contains 15 residues. CDR3 sequence: CASSQDFDRRVKLFF. CDR3 coding DNA: TGCGCCAGCAGCCAAGATTTCGACCGCAGGGTAAAACTGTTTTTT.

The chain combines TRBV6-5 with TRBJ2-2; possible D gene TRBD2, 6 bases. Trimming left V 8 bases short and J 6 bases short, with 13 bases between. The length of the CDR3 is 13 residues. The germline CDR1 and CDR2 sequences are MNHEY and SVGAGI. The CDR3 region has the DNA TGTGCCAGCCGATCGGGGGTCTCCGGGGAGCTGTTTTTT. Residues: CASRSGVSGELFF.

The CDR3 DNA follows: TGTGCCAGCAGTTTAGTGATTGGCAGCAATCAGCCCCAGCATTTT. Translated, it gives CASSLVIGSNQPQHF. V gene TRBV28 combines with J gene TRBJ1-5; D gene uncertain. The CDR3 is 15 amino acids. The ends were cut back, 2 bases at V and 1 base at J, with 9 bases in the middle. Germline lookup yields CDR1 MDHEN and CDR2 SYDVKM. Combining the CDR3 with reference TRBV28 and TRBJ1-5 gives the whole variable domain DVKVTQSSRYLVKRTGEKVFLECVQDMDHENMFWYRQDPGLGLRLIYFSYDVKMKEKGDIPEGYSVSREKKERFSLILESASTNQTSMYLCASSLVIGSNQPQHFGDGTRLSIL.

V and J are TRBV16 and TRBJ1-2; 10 positions agree with TRBD1. J was trimmed by 4 bases and V by 0 bases; bases with no gene match: 8. Germline CDR1 reads KGHSY; CDR2 reads FQNENV. This CDR3 comprises 17 residues. CDR3 protein: CASSQSGGQGFLYGYTF. The CDR3 nucleotides read TGTGCCAGCAGCCAATCGGGGGGACAGGGGTTTCTCTATGGCTACACCTTC.

The V call is TRBV4-1, the J call TRBJ2-4; the D is unclear. Germline V gene lookup returns CDR1 MGHRA and CDR2 YSYEKL. Deletions cut 0 bases from V and 7 bases from J, with 16 bases between. The CDR3 is made up of 16 amino acids. The chain's CDR3 is CASSQDNVEVLNIQYF. In nucleotides, the CDR3 is TGCGCCAGCAGCCAAGATAACGTCGAGGTATTGAACATTCAGTACTTC.

The V gene is TRBV5-1, the J gene TRBJ2-3; 8 positions match TRBD1. Losses at the gene ends were 3 bases for V and 1 base for J; bases not matched to a gene: 1. Germline loops: CDR1 SGHRS, CDR2 YFSETQ. The CDR3 loop spans 14 amino acids. The CDR3 loop is CASSWGQGTDTQYF. The CDR3 region has the DNA TGCGCCAGCAGCTGGGGACAGGGCACAGATACGCAGTATTTT.

The chain is built from TRBV30 and TRBJ2-7, with D hard to call. Trimming pared 0 bases from V and 3 bases from J, leaving 9 bases between. In germline, CDR1 is GTSNPN, CDR2 SVGIG (reference sequence). This CDR3 is 13 amino acids long. This chain's CDR3 is CAWSVKGRYEQYF. The CDR3 DNA follows: TGTGCCTGGAGTGTGAAGGGTCGCTACGAGCAGTACTTC.

The chain combines TRBV30 with TRBJ1-3; no definite D call. V lost 2 bases and J lost 8, with 16 bases in between. There are 14 residues in the CDR3. Germline V gives CDR1 GTSNPN, CDR2 SVGIG (reference sequence). CDR3 protein: CAWSTGSPVDTIYF. CDR3 sequence (DNA): TGTGCCTGGAGTACCGGGTCTCCCGTGGACACCATATATTTT.

This clone was detected once. The chain is built from TRBV19 and TRBJ1-1; 9 positions match TRBD1. CDR1 is LNHDA and CDR2 is SQIVND in the germline V gene (reference sequence). The CDR3 sequence is 14 residues long. With V trimmed by 8 bases and J by 4 bases, 8 bases remained unmatched. The CDR3 bases are TGTGCCAGTCGAGATACAGGGGGCGGCACTGAAGCTTTCTTT. This codes for CASRDTGGGTEAFF. The full variable domain, rest sourced from reference TRBV19 and TRBJ1-1, is DGGITQSPKYLFRKEGQNVTLSCEQNLNHDAMYWYRQDPGQGLRLIYYSQIVNDFQKGDIAEGYSVSREKKESFPLTVTSAQKNPTAFYLCASRDTGGGTEAFFGQGTRLTVV.

At least ten counts were recorded for this clone. The rearrangement links TRBV11-2 to TRBJ1-4; D is unclear. The CDR3 sequence is 13 residues long. V lost 1 base and J 7 bases, leaving 7 bases between the germline ends. Germline V gene lookup returns CDR1 SGHAT and CDR2 FQNNGV. In DNA form, the CDR3 reads TGTGCCAGCAGCTTAGTACCGGCTGAAAAACTGTTTTTT. Its protein is CASSLVPAEKLFF.

The V gene is TRBV4-3, the J gene TRBJ2-7; D gene unclear. The CDR3 runs 13 residues. The germline CDR1 and CDR2 sequences are LGHNA and YSLEER. V lost 3 bases and J lost 3, with 9 bases in between. The CDR3 here is CASSHQQSYEQYF. In DNA form, the CDR3 reads TGCGCCAGCAGCCACCAACAGAGCTACGAGCAGTACTTC.

The chain is built from TRBV10-3 and TRBJ1-2; tentative D call: TRBD1 (5 bases). Germline CDR1 ENHRY, CDR2 SYGVKD. V was cut by 6 bases and J by 2 bases, with 10 bases left in between. The CDR3 sequence is 13 residues long. CDR3 loop: CAIRGTENYGYTF. The CDR3 nucleotides read TGTGCCATCAGGGGGACGGAGAACTATGGCTACACCTTC.

The V call is TRBV7-2, the J call TRBJ1-1; no clear D gene. The CDR3 runs 14 residues. The germline V gene encodes CDR1 SGHTA and CDR2 FQGNSA. The germline V and J ends were trimmed by 4 bases and 5 bases, with 14 bases remaining between them. CDR3 loop: CASSSGDRRTEAFF. Here the CDR3 DNA reads TGTGCCAGCAGCTCCGGAGATCGGAGGACTGAAGCTTTCTTT. Complete variable domain (other parts from reference TRBV7-2 and TRBJ1-1): GAGVSQSPSNKVTEKGKDVELRCDPISGHTALYWYRQSLGQGLEFLIYFQGNSAPDKSGLPSDRFSAERTGGSVSTLTIQRTQQEDSAVYLCASSSGDRRTEAFFGQGTRLTVV.

This chain connects TRBV5-1 to TRBJ2-2; 11 nucleotides align to TRBD1. CDR1 SGHRS and CDR2 YFSETQ come from the germline V gene. The V and J ends lost 4 bases and 7 bases, in that order; junction bases with no gene match: 6. The CDR3 loop spans 15 amino acids. CDR3 nucleotides: TGCGCCAGCAGCGCGGGACAGGGGGTCATCGGGGAGCTGTTTTTT. Translating gives CASSAGQGVIGELFF.

V usage is TRBV30 and J usage is TRBJ1-2; D remains unclear. The V gene's germline CDR1 is GTSNPN and CDR2 SVGIG (reference sequence). Trimming pared 0 bases from V and 5 bases from J, leaving 10 bases between. The CDR3 runs to 13 residues. For the CDR3, the DNA is TGTGCCTGGAGTGTTATCGGGAAGTATGGCTACACCTTC. It encodes CAWSVIGKYGYTF.

The chain links TRBV16 to TRBJ2-5, with 11 bases lining up with TRBD1. The CDR3 is 17 amino acids. Germline values: CDR1 KGHSY, CDR2 FQNENV. Unmatched junction bases numbered 14, after V lost 6 bases and J lost 5 bases. CDR3: CASSRAPGDRGSETQYF. The CDR3 coding sequence is TGTGCCAGCAGTCGGGCGCCTGGGGACAGGGGGTCCGAGACCCAGTACTTC.

This chain connects TRBV6-1 to TRBJ1-5; D not certain. Trimming left V 2 bases short and J 1 base short, with 6 bases between. CDR3 size: 14 residues. The V gene's germline CDR1 is MNHNS and CDR2 SASEGT. In nucleotides, the CDR3 is TGTGCCAGCAGTGAATCCGAGAGCAATCAGCCCCAGCATTTT. It specifies CASSESESNQPQHF.

The V call is TRBV6-1, the J call TRBJ2-2; a possible D gene is TRBD1 (5 bases). The ends were cut back, 3 bases at V and 7 bases at J, with 9 bases in the middle. Germline CDR1 is MNHNS and CDR2 is SASEGT. The CDR3 has 13 residues. CDR3 sequence: CASSDYRNGELFF. For the CDR3, the DNA is TGTGCCAGCAGTGACTACAGGAACGGGGAGCTGTTTTTT.

This clone came up a few times. The chain uses TRBV5-1 and TRBJ2-4; D perhaps matches TRBD2 (6 bases). Germline values: CDR1 SGHRS, CDR2 YFSETQ. Trimming left V 5 bases short and J 7 bases short, with 16 bases between. This CDR3 has 14 residues. The CDR3 spells CASSLSGGENIQYF. Here the CDR3 DNA reads TGCGCCAGCAGTCTTTCAGGAGGGGAGAACATTCAGTACTTC.

The chain recombines TRBV5-4 with TRBJ1-2; TRBD1 aligns across 12 bases. Trimming at V came to 6 bases and at J to 3 bases, leaving 9 bases not matched to a gene. The CDR3 extends over 16 amino acids. Germline V lookup: CDR1 SGHNT, CDR2 YYREEE (reference sequence). CDR3 sequence reads: CASTGQGALYDYGYTF. CDR3 nucleotides: TGTGCCAGCACGGGACAGGGGGCGTTGTATGACTATGGCTACACCTTC.

This chain connects TRBV9 to TRBJ1-4; D is undetermined. V was shortened by 0 bases and J by 6 bases, with 6 bases between the two germline ends. The CDR3 spans 13 residues. Germline CDR1 reads SGDLS; CDR2 reads YYNGEE. The CDR3 protein is CASSVGTDEKLFF. In DNA form, the CDR3 reads TGTGCCAGCAGCGTAGGAACAGATGAAAAACTGTTTTTT. The whole variable domain, filled in from reference TRBV9 and TRBJ1-4, reads DSGVTQTPKHLITATGQRVTLRCSPRSGDLSVYWYQQSLDQGLQFLIQYYNGEERAKGNILERFSAQQFPDLHSELNLSSLELGDSALYFCASSVGTDEKLFFGSGTQLSVL.

V usage is TRBV21-1 and J usage is TRBJ2-7. TRBV21-1 is a documented pseudogene. The CDR3 is 15 amino acids. DNA of the CDR3: TGTGCCAGCAGCAAAATCACGGATAGCTCCTACGAGCAGTACTTC. Its translation: CASSKITDSSYEQYF.